The 31 T cell receptor beta chains below come from one sample, sequenced in a study of shared clonotypes between healthy human individuals. Profiled with immunoSEQ multiplex PCR; TCRdb holds only in-frame clones, not every one. The sample consists of around 1.1 million clones, around 77% of them appearing once. The sample was memory CD4+ T cells from PBMCs. Sample subset: CD45RA-negative fraction. The receptors originated from a man aged 18 to 30 in good health. Some clones in this sample may be carry-over from other donors' samples.

As DNA, the CDR3 is TGTGCCAGCAGTCTAAATAGCGGGACAAACACCGGGGAGCTGTTTTTT. It specifies CASSLNSGTNTGELFF. V gene TRBV6-4 combines with J gene TRBJ2-2; 8 positions match TRBD2. The V gene end was trimmed by 5 bases and the J gene end by 2 bases; junction bases not matched to a gene: 7. The CDR3 contains 16 residues. Germline V gene sequence: CDR1 MRHNA, CDR2 SNTAGT.

Only one count was recorded for this clone. A far larger clone lies a single base away; this is likely a read error. The J gene is TRBJ2-6, the V gene TRBV6-1; D gene uncertain. This CDR3 is built from 14 residues. Germline CDR1 and CDR2: MNHNS and SASEGT. CDR3 protein: CTSSQLPGANVLTF. DNA for the CDR3: TGTACCAGCAGTCAGTTACCTGGGGCCAACGTCCTGACTTTC.

This clone was seen only a few times. The V and J genes are TRBV5-1 and TRBJ2-3; TRBD2 matches at 7 bases. This CDR3 region has 17 residues. Trimming cost V 1 base and J 0 bases; bases outside gene matches: 8. Germline V lookup: CDR1 SGHRS, CDR2 YFSETQ. Written as DNA, the CDR3 is TGCGCCAGCAGCTTGTCCTTCAGCGGGGCTAGCACAGATACGCAGTATTTT. It codes for CASSLSFSGASTDTQYF.

J is TRBJ2-1 and V is TRBV19; D is ambiguous. This CDR3 has 15 amino acids. Deletions cut 1 base from V and 0 bases from J, with 7 bases between. Germline V gene lookup returns CDR1 LNHDA and CDR2 SQIVND (reference sequence). CDR3 sequence (DNA): TGTGCCAGTAGTATAGTCCTAGACTCCTACAATGAGCAGTTCTTC. This codes for CASSIVLDSYNEQFF. Looking up the rest from reference TRBV19 and TRBJ2-1 gives the full variable domain: DGGITQSPKYLFRKEGQNVTLSCEQNLNHDAMYWYRQDPGQGLRLIYYSQIVNDFQKGDIAEGYSVSREKKESFPLTVTSAQKNPTAFYLCASSIVLDSYNEQFFGPGTRLTVL.

This clone has only one observation. The V gene is TRBV28, the J gene TRBJ2-7; no definite D call. Trimming took 5 bases from V and 4 from J, leaving 12 bases between them. CDR3 length: 13 amino acids. Germline V gives CDR1 MDHEN, CDR2 SYDVKM. The CDR3 bases are TGTGCCAGCAGTCCTCCCTACTCGTACGAGCAGTACTTC. This encodes CASSPPYSYEQYF.

The chain combines TRBV2 with TRBJ2-1; 8 bases match TRBD2. Germline V gene lookup returns CDR1 SNHLY and CDR2 FYNNEI. The junction had 15 bases not matched to a gene; V was cut back by 6 bases and J by 8 bases. This CDR3 spans 16 amino acids. The CDR3 DNA reads as TGTGCCAGCAGCTCATTCGGACCCCGAGCGGGGGATGAGCAGTTCTTC. Encoded protein: CASSSFGPRAGDEQFF.

This clone occurred a few times. V and J are TRBV30 and TRBJ1-4; D is undetermined. Trimming removed 2 bases at V and 10 bases at J, with 11 bases between. Per the germline V gene, CDR1 is GTSNPN and CDR2 is SVGIG (reference sequence). The CDR3 sequence is 12 residues long. The CDR3 sequence: CAWSPRVSKLFF. CDR3 coding DNA: TGTGCCTGGAGTCCCCGGGTATCAAAACTGTTTTTT.

As to this clone: At the DNA level, this CDR3 is encoded by other sequences in the same sample as well. The chain links TRBV7-2 to TRBJ1-2; the match to TRBD1 covers 10 bases. This CDR3 spans 15 amino acids. V shed 5 bases and J 2 bases; nucleotides not matched to a gene: 5. The germline CDR1 and CDR2 sequences are SGHTA and FQGNSA. The CDR3 reads CASSPRTGGNYGYTF. CDR3 sequence (DNA): TGTGCCAGCAGCCCGAGGACAGGGGGGAACTATGGCTACACCTTC.

Only one count was recorded for this clone. Other DNA sequences within the sample encode an identical CDR3. The chain couples TRBV11-2 to TRBJ2-2; D ambiguous. From germline, CDR1 is SGHAT and CDR2 FQNNGV. V lost 3 bases to trimming and J lost 5 bases, with 4 bases between them. This CDR3 is 12 amino acids long. The chain's CDR3 is CASSFSTGELFF. CDR3 coding DNA: TGTGCCAGCAGCTTCTCAACCGGGGAGCTGTTTTTT.

V usage is TRBV6-1 and J usage is TRBJ2-3; D remains ambiguous. In germline, CDR1 is MNHNS, CDR2 SASEGT. The CDR3 has 14 amino acids. V was pared by 3 bases and J by 3 bases, with 10 bases between. The CDR3 protein is CASSEMVRTDTQYF. CDR3 nucleotides: TGTGCCAGCAGTGAGATGGTTCGGACAGATACGCAGTATTTT.

This clone was recorded a few times. The genes are TRBV6-1 and TRBJ1-2; D perhaps matches TRBD1 (5 bases). V dropped 6 bases and J dropped 5 bases, with 19 bases sitting between them. CDR1 and CDR2 (germline): MNHNS, SASEGT. The CDR3 consists of 15 residues. CDR3 residues: CASSVADGHQYGYTF. CDR3 coding DNA: TGTGCCAGCAGCGTAGCGGACGGACATCAATATGGCTACACCTTC.

The gene calls are TRBV18 and TRBJ2-1, with TRBD2 matching 10 bases. This CDR3 has 14 amino acids. In germline, CDR1 is KGHSH, CDR2 LQKENI. J gave up 5 bases and V 5 bases, and 3 bases lay outside the gene matches. The CDR3 spells CASSRLAGHNEQFF. The CDR3 bases are TGTGCCAGCTCAAGACTAGCGGGCCACAATGAGCAGTTCTTC.

This chain joins TRBV4-2 and TRBJ2-7, with D tentatively TRBD1 (5 bases). Deletions cut 4 bases from V and 1 base from J, with 14 bases between. The CDR3 is 15 residues long. The V gene's germline CDR1 is LGHNA and CDR2 YNFKEQ. CDR3 sequence: CASSPLQESSYEQYF. The CDR3 bases are TGTGCCAGCAGCCCCTTACAGGAATCATCCTACGAGCAGTACTTC.

This chain links TRBV27 with TRBJ1-5; D is unclear. This CDR3 comprises 15 residues. Germline V CDR1 and CDR2: MNHEY, SMNVEV (reference sequence). V gave up 1 base and J gave up 0 bases, with 7 bases separating them. CDR3 DNA sequence: TGTGCCAGCAGTTTATACGGGGATAGCAATCAGCCCCAGCATTTT. Its protein product is CASSLYGDSNQPQHF.

This chain connects TRBV6-1 to TRBJ1-4, with TRBD1 identical over 9 bases. Germline-derived CDR1 and CDR2 are MNHNS and SASEGT. The CDR3 is made up of 15 amino acids. The J segment lost 3 bases and the V segment lost 7 bases, leaving 6 bases of the junction unmatched. The CDR3 DNA sequence: TGTGCCAGCATGGGACAGGGTCTAGCTAATGAAAAACTGTTTTTT. It yields the protein CASMGQGLANEKLFF.

This chain joins TRBV28 and TRBJ1-5; 9 bases agree with TRBD1. Trimming removed 6 bases from V and 0 bases from J; junction bases left unmatched: 12. The germline V gene encodes CDR1 MDHEN and CDR2 SYDVKM. The CDR3 totals 18 residues. The CDR3 DNA is TGTGCCAGCAGGGAGTTCGGGACAGGGCGTTATAGCAATCAGCCCCAGCATTTT. Protein product: CASREFGTGRYSNQPQHF. Looking up the rest from reference TRBV28 and TRBJ1-5 gives the full variable domain: DVKVTQSSRYLVKRTGEKVFLECVQDMDHENMFWYRQDPGLGLRLIYFSYDVKMKEKGDIPEGYSVSREKKERFSLILESASTNQTSMYLCASREFGTGRYSNQPQHFGDGTRLSIL.

The chain combines TRBV10-1 with TRBJ2-1, with TRBD2 matching 8 bases. Germline loops: CDR1 WNHNN, CDR2 SYGVQD (reference sequence). CDR3 size: 16 residues. After removal of 3 bases from V and 0 bases from J, the junction contained 4 bases not matched to a gene. In DNA form, the CDR3 reads TGCGCCAGCAGTGATTTAGCGGGAAGCTCCTACAATGAGCAGTTCTTC. It translates to CASSDLAGSSYNEQFF.

This clone occurred once. The CDR3 DNA is TGCGCCAGCAGCGTATCCGGGACGTCCGAGACCCAGTACTTC. Encoded protein: CASSVSGTSETQYF. The V gene is TRBV5-1, the J gene TRBJ2-5; either TRBD1 or TRBD2 may fit D (5 bases each). The germline gives CDR1 SGHRS, CDR2 YFSETQ. Deletions cut 4 bases from V and 5 bases from J, with 15 bases between. The CDR3 has 14 residues.

This clone was seen many times. The V call is TRBV30, the J call TRBJ1-5; TRBD1 might be the D (5 bases). V was trimmed by 7 bases and J by 11 bases, leaving 21 bases between them. The CDR3 extends over 13 amino acids. Germline CDR1 and CDR2: GTSNPN and SVGIG (reference sequence). The CDR3 loop reads CALDPEFGQAQHF. As DNA, the CDR3 is TGTGCCTTGGACCCGGAGTTTGGACAAGCCCAGCATTTT.

On this clone itself: Possible read error: a much larger clone is one base away. Within the sample, other DNA sequences also encode this same CDR3. This chain uses TRBV2 with TRBJ2-7; 11 bases align to TRBD1. Germline V CDR1 and CDR2: SNHLY, FYNNEI. The CDR3 length is 14 residues. V lost 6 bases and J lost 2; bases outside the gene matches: 3. CDR3 nucleotides: TGTGCCAGCAGCAGGGACAGGGGGGCCTACGAGCAGTACTTC. Protein: CASSRDRGAYEQYF.

The rearrangement uses TRBV5-4 and TRBJ1-2, with 7 nucleotides matching TRBD1. Germline trimming cut 4 bases from V and 3 bases from J; bases unmatched to any gene: 9. This CDR3 contains 15 residues. Germline values: CDR1 SGHNT, CDR2 YYREEE (reference sequence). The CDR3 coding sequence is TGTGCCAGCAGCCCTCGACAGGGTGGAGACTATGGCTACACCTTC. This sequence encodes CASSPRQGGDYGYTF.

As concerns this clone: One junction end does not reproduce the germline sequence, and a read error may be involved. The chain links TRBV10-3 to TRBJ2-3, with TRBD2 identical over 8 bases. The CDR3 contains 15 residues. CDR1 is ENHRY and CDR2 is SYGVKD in the germline V gene. The CDR3: CAIRTRLASTDTQYF. Written as DNA, the CDR3 is TGCGCCATCAGGACTCGACTAGCGAGCACAGATACGCAGTATTTT.

The chain uses TRBV18 and TRBJ1-4; possible D gene TRBD1, 5 bases. Per the germline V gene, CDR1 is KGHSH and CDR2 is LQKENI. The germline V and J ends were trimmed by 8 bases and 8 bases, with 21 bases remaining between them. This CDR3 spans 15 amino acids. For the CDR3, the DNA is TGTGCCAGCGCCCGCTCGACAGCCCTTGGAGAAAAACTGTTTTTT. It is translated as CASARSTALGEKLFF.

The J gene is TRBJ2-3, the V gene TRBV27; no clear D gene. Germline V gene sequence: CDR1 MNHEY, CDR2 SMNVEV (reference sequence). The CDR3 length is 15 residues. Trimming shortened V by 2 bases and J by 1 base, and 10 bases separated the two germline ends. CDR3 coding DNA: TGTGCCAGCAGTTTACCCCGCTACGGCACAGATACGCAGTATTTT. Its protein is CASSLPRYGTDTQYF.

V and J are TRBV28 and TRBJ2-7, with a possible D match to TRBD2 (6 bases). The germline CDR1 and CDR2 sequences are MDHEN and SYDVKM. The CDR3 spans 15 residues. The V and J ends lost 3 bases and 1 base respectively, with 13 bases between them. This CDR3 reads CASSFLGTGSYEQYF. CDR3 in DNA: TGTGCCAGCAGTTTCCTCGGGACTGGATCCTACGAGCAGTACTTC.

The chain uses TRBV6-1 and TRBJ2-2; 11 bases are a match to TRBD2. This CDR3 contains 17 residues. CDR1 and CDR2 from the germline V gene are MNHNS and SASEGT. V lost 4 bases, J lost 5 bases, and 9 bases stayed unmatched. CDR3 sequence (DNA): TGTGCCAGCAGTGGGACTTGGCTAGCGGGAGGAACCGGGGAGCTGTTTTTT. Translating it yields CASSGTWLAGGTGELFF.

The genes are TRBV4-1 and TRBJ2-7; TRBD1 agrees at 7 bases. V trimming: 10 bases; J trimming: 2 bases; junction bases outside the gene matches: 14. CDR1 is MGHRA, CDR2 YSYEKL, per germline. The CDR3 runs 15 residues. CDR3 bases: TGCGCCATCCTCATAGTAGACAGGGTCCCCTACGAGCAGTACTTC. Protein product: CAILIVDRVPYEQYF.

The chain joins TRBV6-1 to TRBJ2-7; D perhaps matches TRBD1 (6 bases). CDR3 length: 14 residues. The germline CDR1 and CDR2 sequences are MNHNS and SASEGT. V gave up 3 bases and J gave up 3 bases, with 12 bases separating them. The CDR3 region is CASSEGADLYEQYF. CDR3 bases: TGTGCCAGCAGTGAGGGGGCAGACCTCTACGAGCAGTACTTC.

This clone was seen just once. The rearrangement links TRBV29-1 to TRBJ1-5; 7 nucleotides line up with TRBD1. The ends lost 3 bases at V and 3 bases at J; junction bases unmatched: 5. The CDR3 loop spans 14 amino acids. CDR1 and CDR2 (germline): SQVTM, ANQGSEA. The CDR3 is CSVEVGGLNQPQHF. In DNA form, the CDR3 reads TGCAGCGTTGAGGTAGGGGGCCTCAATCAGCCCCAGCATTTT. Combining the CDR3 with reference TRBV29-1 and TRBJ1-5 gives the whole variable domain SAVISQKPSRDICQRGTSLTIQCQVDSQVTMMFWYRQQPGQSLTLIATANQGSEATYESGFVIDKFPISRPNLTFSTLTVSNMSPEDSSIYLCSVEVGGLNQPQHFGDGTRLSIL.

There are many counts of this clone. The rearrangement joins TRBV30 to TRBJ1-2; the match to TRBD1 covers 9 bases. Germline V gene sequence: CDR1 GTSNPN, CDR2 SVGIG (reference sequence). Unmatched junction bases numbered 9, after V lost 5 bases and J lost 2 bases. This CDR3 has 15 amino acids. CDR3 in amino acids: CAWSRDRVKNYGYTF. As DNA, the CDR3 is TGTGCCTGGTCCCGGGACAGGGTCAAAAACTATGGCTACACCTTC.

The rearrangement joins TRBV2 to TRBJ1-6, with D perhaps matching TRBD1 (5 bases). This CDR3 has 12 amino acids. Germline V CDR1 and CDR2: SNHLY, FYNNEI. V was clipped by 6 bases and J by 14 bases, with 14 bases between them. In nucleotides, the CDR3 is TGTGCCAGCAGGCCGACAGTTAGCTCCCTCCACTTT. It yields the protein CASRPTVSSLHF.